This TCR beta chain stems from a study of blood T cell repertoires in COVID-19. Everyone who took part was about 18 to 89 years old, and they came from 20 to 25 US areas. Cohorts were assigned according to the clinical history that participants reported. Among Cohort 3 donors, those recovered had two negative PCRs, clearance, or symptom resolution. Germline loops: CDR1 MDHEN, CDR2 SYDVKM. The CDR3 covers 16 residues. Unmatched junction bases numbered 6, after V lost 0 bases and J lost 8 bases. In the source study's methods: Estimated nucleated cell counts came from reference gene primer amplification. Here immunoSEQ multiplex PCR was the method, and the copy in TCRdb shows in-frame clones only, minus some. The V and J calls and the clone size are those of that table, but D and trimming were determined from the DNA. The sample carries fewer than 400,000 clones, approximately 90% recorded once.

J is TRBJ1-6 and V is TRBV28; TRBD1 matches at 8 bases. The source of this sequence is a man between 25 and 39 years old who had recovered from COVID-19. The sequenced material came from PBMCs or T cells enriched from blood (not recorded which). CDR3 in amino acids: CASSLWTGEMHSPLHF. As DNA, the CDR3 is TGTGCCAGCAGTTTATGGACAGGGGAAATGCATTCACCCCTCCACTTT.